Listed below are T cell receptor beta chains from one sample, sequenced in a study of blood T cell repertoires in COVID-19. Generated by immunoSEQ multiplex PCR, the TCRdb table keeps only in-frame clones and is missing some. The table includes some 69,000 clones, roughly nine tenths detected once. The sequenced sample consisted of peripheral blood. All receptors come from a man aged 55 to 70 with acute or convalescent COVID-19. Both conserved end residues are trimmed from each CDR3. Clone size appears in some rows only: once, few, many, or a class for an expanded clone.

clone_size	v_call	j_call	cdr3_aa
NA	TRBV27	TRBJ1-2	ASSLVGGNYGYT
NA	TRBV12-5	TRBJ1-4	ASGLGTGTNEKLF
NA	TRBV5-4	TRBJ2-7	ASSLVDPRGYEQY
NA	TRBV30	TRBJ1-2	AWSRAGYGYT
NA	TRBV27	TRBJ2-5	ASSWDSGGGETQY
NA	TRBV6-5	TRBJ2-5	ASRREETQY
NA	TRBV27	TRBJ1-2	ASSATTGSNYGYT
NA	TRBV2	TRBJ1-6	ASTLEENSPLH
NA	TRBV6-1	TRBJ1-2	ASSQDRDYGYT
NA	TRBV29-1	TRBJ1-1	SAGGRGTEAF
NA	TRBV5-4	TRBJ2-7	ASSLALPPYEQY
few	TRBV6-2/TRBV6-3	TRBJ2-3	ASSPTLAESTDTQY
NA	TRBV18	TRBJ1-2	ASSPPTGSTYGYT
NA	TRBV19	TRBJ2-7	ASSWDGTYEQY
NA	TRBV15	TRBJ2-3	ATSKAGPTDTQY
once	TRBV4-1	TRBJ2-6	ASSQVNSGANVLT
NA	TRBV5-1	TRBJ1-2	ASSLNQGQSYGYT
NA	TRBV6-5	TRBJ1-5	TSGSQGMVIRH
NA	TRBV5-1	TRBJ2-7	ASSKERGQGPYEQY
once	TRBV7-9	TRBJ2-7	ASSRSVLGQY
NA	TRBV6-2/TRBV6-3	TRBJ2-7	ASSSSGVGEQY
NA	TRBV11-2	TRBJ2-5	ASSLGGGLQETQY